This T cell receptor beta chain was identified during a study of vaccination effects on CD4 cells after COVID-19. Germline V CDR1 and CDR2: SNHLY, FYNNEI. V dropped 6 bases and J dropped 4 bases, with 7 bases sitting between them. The CDR3 length is 12 residues. Regarding this clone: What it binds is not known.

Using immunoSEQ multiplex PCR, the repertoire was profiled, and TCRdb retains in-frame clones only, with some absent. Of around 24,000 clones in the sample, around 79% were seen once. Peptide-pool stimulation followed by sequencing identified expanded antigen-specific CD4+ clonotypes in the ViraFEST assay. Culturing for nine to ten days preceded CD4+ T cell isolation. Subjects were given two BNT162b2 or mRNA-1273 vaccine doses. Here the sequenced sample was CD4+ T cells from PBMCs cultured with SARS-CoV-2 spike peptides, taken after COVID-19 vaccination. V usage is TRBV2 and J usage is TRBJ1-3, with no clear D. The receptor's source is a human donor who received a COVID-19 vaccine. Some clones in this sample may be carry-over from other donors' samples. The CDR3 sequence: CASSDGGNTIYF. In DNA form, the CDR3 reads TGTGCCAGCAGCGATGGGGGAAACACCATATATTTT.